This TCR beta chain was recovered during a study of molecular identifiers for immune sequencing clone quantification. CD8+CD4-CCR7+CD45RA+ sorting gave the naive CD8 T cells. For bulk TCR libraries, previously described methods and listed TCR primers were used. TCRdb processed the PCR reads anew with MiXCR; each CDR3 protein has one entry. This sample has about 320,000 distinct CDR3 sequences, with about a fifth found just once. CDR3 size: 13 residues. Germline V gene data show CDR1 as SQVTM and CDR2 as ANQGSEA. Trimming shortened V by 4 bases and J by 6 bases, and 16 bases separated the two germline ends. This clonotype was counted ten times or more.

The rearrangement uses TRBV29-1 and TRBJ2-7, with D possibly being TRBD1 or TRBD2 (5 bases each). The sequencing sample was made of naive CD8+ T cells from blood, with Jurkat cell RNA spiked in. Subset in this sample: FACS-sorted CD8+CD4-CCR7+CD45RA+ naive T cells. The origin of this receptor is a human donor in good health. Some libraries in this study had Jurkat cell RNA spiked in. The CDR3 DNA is TGCAGCGTTGGTCCCGGGGCTTTATCCGAGCAGTACTTC. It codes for CSVGPGALSEQYF.